This TCR beta chain was retrieved from a study of graft-versus-host responses after intestinal transplantation. Sequenced by immunoSEQ multiplex PCR; TCRdb stores in-frame clones only, minus some. The data show roughly 120,000 clones, 85% to 95% seen once. Points on this clone: The antigen is unknown.

This clonotype originated in a human donor who was the organ donor for an intestinal transplant. Sequencing was performed on unstimulated CD8+ T cells sorted from spleen or lymph node cells, taken before transplant.

The CDR3 bases are TGTGCCAGCAGCCAAGTTGCGGACGTTTGGAGTAGCAATCAGCCCCAGCATTTT. Residues: CASSQVADVWSSNQPQHF. The genes are TRBV4-2 and TRBJ1-5; no definite D call. Germline lookup yields CDR1 LGHNA and CDR2 YNFKEQ. The V end lost 1 base, the J end lost 0 bases, and 16 bases lay between the germline ends. This CDR3 is 18 amino acids long.